What follows are 21 T cell receptor beta chains derived from one specimen sequenced in a study of blood T cell repertoires in COVID-19. Produced via immunoSEQ multiplex PCR; TCRdb's table is partial and in-frame only. The sample contains about 320,000 clones, approximately 88% of which appear only once. Sequencing was carried out using peripheral blood. These receptors all come from a man younger than 30 who had recovered from COVID-19.

The chain couples TRBV7-7 to TRBJ2-7; 8 bases agree with TRBD1. Trimming took 5 bases from V and 4 from J; bases not matched to a gene: 13. The length of the CDR3 is 16 residues. The germline V gene has CDR1 SSHAT and CDR2 FNYEAQ (reference sequence). The CDR3 spells CASSPRGTGDSYEQYF. CDR3 nucleotides: TGTGCCAGCAGCCCAAGAGGGACAGGCGATAGTTACGAGCAGTACTTC.

The CDR3 nucleotides are TGTGCCAGCAGTTCTCAGACTAGCGGGGGATACGAGCAGTACTTC. Translating it yields CASSSQTSGGYEQYF. The chain combines TRBV13 with TRBJ2-7; 12 bases align to TRBD2. With 6 bases clipped from V and 4 bases from J, the junction kept 7 bases outside the gene matches. The CDR3 runs 15 residues. Germline V gives CDR1 PRHDT, CDR2 FYEKMQ (reference sequence).

This chain connects TRBV9 to TRBJ1-5; weak D call: TRBD1 (6 bases). The length of the CDR3 is 15 residues. CDR1 SGDLS and CDR2 YYNGEE come from the germline V gene. V lost 0 bases and J lost 3, with 10 bases in between. CDR3 in DNA: TGTGCCAGCAGCGTAGGGGGACACCCCAATCAGCCCCAGCATTTT. Translated, it gives CASSVGGHPNQPQHF.

The chain joins TRBV24-1 to TRBJ1-2; 8 nucleotides agree with TRBD1. Trimming cost V 1 base and J 8 bases; bases outside gene matches: 2. The CDR3 length is 13 residues. CDR1 and CDR2 from the germline V gene are KGHDR and SFDVKD. CDR3 protein: CATSDFRGLGYTF. The CDR3, as DNA: TGTGCCACCAGTGATTTCAGGGGGCTAGGCTACACCTTC.

The chain couples TRBV3-1 (or the pseudogene TRBV3-2) to TRBJ2-5; no clear D. V shed 2 bases and J shed 2 bases, with 3 bases lying between them. This CDR3 has 12 amino acids. Germline V CDR1 and CDR2: LGHDT, YNNKEL (reference sequence). The CDR3 spells CASSQIQETQYF. CDR3 in DNA: TGTGCCAGCAGCCAAATACAAGAGACCCAGTACTTC.

This clone has only a few counts. The chain employs TRBV2 and TRBJ2-7; 8 bases agree with TRBD2. Trimming cost V 4 bases and J 5 bases; bases outside gene matches: 7. CDR3 length: 14 residues. The germline V gene encodes CDR1 SNHLY and CDR2 FYNNEI. CDR3 sequence: CASSGEREFNEQYF. Here the CDR3 DNA reads TGTGCCAGCAGTGGGGAGCGGGAGTTCAACGAGCAGTACTTC.

V usage is TRBV30 and J usage is TRBJ2-3, with TRBD2 matching 7 bases. The junction had 5 bases not matched to a gene; V was cut back by 0 bases and J by 2 bases. There are 15 residues in the CDR3. The germline CDR1 and CDR2 sequences are GTSNPN and SVGIG (reference sequence). The CDR3 DNA reads as TGTGCCTGGAGTGTACAAGCGGGGCTCACAGATACGCAGTATTTT. Its protein is CAWSVQAGLTDTQYF.

This chain connects TRBV5-1 to TRBJ1-5; maybe TRBD1 (5 bases). Germline V gene lookup returns CDR1 SGHRS and CDR2 YFSETQ. Deletions cut 4 bases from V and 0 bases from J, with 11 bases between. This CDR3 has 15 residues. DNA for the CDR3: TGCGCCAGCAGCCGCGAAACAGGTAGCAATCAGCCCCAGCATTTT. Residues: CASSRETGSNQPQHF.

This clone was observed a handful of times. V usage is TRBV18 and J usage is TRBJ1-2; D remains unclear. The germline V and J ends were trimmed by 1 base and 2 bases, with 5 bases remaining between them. The CDR3 covers 13 residues. Germline-derived CDR1 and CDR2 are KGHSH and LQKENI. As DNA, the CDR3 is TGTGCCAGCTCACCACAGGAGAACTATGGCTACACCTTC. Its translation is CASSPQENYGYTF.

The chain carries TRBV7-2 and TRBJ2-7; TRBD2 agrees at 12 bases. J lost 2 bases, V lost 1 base, and 9 bases had no gene match. The germline V gene has CDR1 SGHTA and CDR2 FQGNSA. The CDR3 is 18 amino acids. CDR3: CASSLDPWTSGAPYEQYF. The CDR3 coding sequence is TGTGCCAGCAGCTTAGACCCCTGGACTAGCGGGGCCCCCTACGAGCAGTACTTC.

The chain links TRBV15 to TRBJ1-1; D is ambiguous. Germline-derived CDR1 and CDR2 are LNHNV and YYDKDF (reference sequence). This CDR3 has 13 amino acids. Trimming removed 1 base from V and 0 bases from J, with 3 bases in between. Here the CDR3 reads CATSRAVNTEAFF. DNA of the CDR3: TGTGCCACCAGCAGAGCGGTGAACACTGAAGCTTTCTTT.

The chain uses TRBV4-3 and TRBJ2-7; 9 bases agree with TRBD1. The CDR3 extends over 13 amino acids. V was clipped by 4 bases and J by 5 bases; unmatched bases: 3. From germline, CDR1 is LGHNA and CDR2 YSLEER. CDR3 residues: CASSRDREDEQYF. The CDR3 bases are TGCGCCAGCAGCCGGGACAGGGAGGACGAGCAGTACTTC.

The DNA for the CDR3 is TGTGCCAGCAGTGACTACAGTCCCCTCGGCGAAAAACTGTTTTTT. Translating it yields CASSDYSPLGEKLFF. The genes are TRBV6-4 and TRBJ1-4; unclear D gene. Germline V CDR1 and CDR2: MRHNA, SNTAGT. V was pared by 1 base and J by 8 bases, with 14 bases between. The CDR3 contains 15 residues.

The gene calls are TRBV14 and TRBJ2-6, with 10 bases that match TRBD1. Germline V gene lookup returns CDR1 SGHDN and CDR2 FVKESK. The CDR3 is made up of 23 amino acids. The ends lost 6 bases at V and 2 bases at J; junction bases unmatched: 25. For the CDR3, the DNA is TGTGCCAGCAGTCGAAGCCAAGGTGGAATTGTTGGGACAGGGGCTACTGGGGCCAACGTCCTGACTTTC. Its translation is CASSRSQGGIVGTGATGANVLTF.

The rearrangement joins TRBV5-1 to TRBJ2-3; TRBD2 agrees at 9 bases. This CDR3 has 15 amino acids. Germline V CDR1 and CDR2: SGHRS, YFSETQ. The V and J ends lost 4 bases and 2 bases, in that order; junction bases with no gene match: 5. CDR3 amino acids: CASSLSGRYTDTQYF. In nucleotides, the CDR3 is TGCGCCAGCAGCCTCAGCGGGAGGTACACAGATACGCAGTATTTT.

The chain joins TRBV7-7 to TRBJ2-5; TRBD2 aligns across 12 bases. The CDR3 totals 15 residues. J gave up 4 bases and V 3 bases, and 3 bases lay outside the gene matches. Germline CDR1 and CDR2: SSHAT and FNYEAQ (reference sequence). CDR3 protein: CASSFSSGRVETQYF. The CDR3 nucleotides are TGTGCCAGCAGCTTTTCTAGCGGGAGGGTAGAGACCCAGTACTTC.

In DNA form, the CDR3 reads TGTGCCAGCAGCTTAGACGCCACAGGGGCGAACACTGAAGCTTTCTTT. Encoded protein: CASSLDATGANTEAFF. The gene calls are TRBV7-9 and TRBJ1-1; the match to TRBD1 covers 7 bases. Looked up from germline, CDR1 is SEHNR and CDR2 is FQNEAQ (reference sequence). This CDR3 is built from 16 residues. V lost 1 base and J lost 1; bases outside the gene matches: 6.

J is TRBJ2-3 and V is TRBV29-1, with 9 bases that match TRBD1. Germline V CDR1 and CDR2: SQVTM, ANQGSEA. The CDR3 covers 15 residues. The J segment lost 2 bases and the V segment lost 4 bases, leaving 7 bases of the junction unmatched. The CDR3 DNA follows: TGCAGCGTTGCGCCCGGGACAGGGACCACAGATACGCAGTATTTT. This sequence encodes CSVAPGTGTTDTQYF.

The rearrangement links TRBV18 to TRBJ2-7; no clear D gene. CDR1 is KGHSH and CDR2 is LQKENI in the germline V gene. The V and J ends lost 2 bases and 7 bases respectively, with 9 bases between them. The CDR3 is 12 amino acids. CDR3 protein: CASSPNRGEQYF. CDR3 sequence (DNA): TGTGCCAGCTCACCAAATCGAGGAGAGCAGTACTTC.

This rearrangement joins TRBV4-3 to TRBJ1-1; 8 bases are shared with TRBD1. V gave up 1 base and J gave up 4 bases; unmatched junction bases: 8. The CDR3 is 16 amino acids. Looked up from germline, CDR1 is LGHNA and CDR2 is YSLEER. CDR3 nucleotides: TGCGCCAGCAGCCAAGGTTATTGGGACAGGATCACTGAAGCTTTCTTT. It translates to CASSQGYWDRITEAFF.

This rearrangement joins TRBV7-9 to TRBJ1-2; D might be TRBD1 (5 bases). This CDR3 spans 13 amino acids. Germline V gives CDR1 SEHNR, CDR2 FQNEAQ (reference sequence). The V gene lost 6 bases and the J gene lost 7 bases, with 15 bases spanning the gap. The CDR3 here is CASRPGGAVGYTF. In DNA, the CDR3 is TGTGCCAGCAGGCCGGGAGGGGCTGTTGGCTACACCTTC.